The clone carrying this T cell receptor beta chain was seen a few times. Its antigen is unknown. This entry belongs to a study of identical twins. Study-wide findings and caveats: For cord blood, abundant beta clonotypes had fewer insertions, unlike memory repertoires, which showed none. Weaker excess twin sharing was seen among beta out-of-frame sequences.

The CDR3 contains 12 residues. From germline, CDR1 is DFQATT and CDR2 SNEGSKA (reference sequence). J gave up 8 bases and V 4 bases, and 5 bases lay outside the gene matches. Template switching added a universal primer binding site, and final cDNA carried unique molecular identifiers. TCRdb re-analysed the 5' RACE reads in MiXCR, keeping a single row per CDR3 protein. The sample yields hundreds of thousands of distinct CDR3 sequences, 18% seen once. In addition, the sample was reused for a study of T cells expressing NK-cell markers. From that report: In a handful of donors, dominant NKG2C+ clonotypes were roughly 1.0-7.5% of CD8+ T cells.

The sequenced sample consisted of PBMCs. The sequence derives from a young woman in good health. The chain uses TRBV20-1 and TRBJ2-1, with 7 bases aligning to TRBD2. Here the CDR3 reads CSATGGAHEQFF. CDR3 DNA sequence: TGCAGTGCTACGGGGGGAGCCCATGAGCAGTTCTTC.